The rows below give T cell receptor beta chains drawn from one sample of a study of blood T cell repertoires in COVID-19. The protocol was immunoSEQ multiplex PCR, while the TCRdb copy is restricted to in-frame clones and leaves out a portion. In the table there are 150,000 to 200,000 clones, about four fifths of which are singletons. Sequencing was performed on PBMCs or T cells enriched from blood (not recorded which). The receptor set was obtained from a woman aged 60-75 years who had recovered from COVID-19. Both conserved end residues are part of each CDR3. A D gene is named only where the DNA matches it firmly. Not all rows give a size; the values are once, few, many and, for expanded clones, a class.

d_call | j_call | clone_size | v_call | cdr3_nt | cdr3_aa
TRBD1 | TRBJ2-7 | - | TRBV27 | TGTGCCAGCAGCCGCACAGGGGGCGGGTACGAGCAGTACTTC | CASSRTGGGYEQYF
TRBD2 | TRBJ2-7 | few | TRBV2 | TGTGCCAGCAGAGCGGGGGGGCCCCACGAGCAGTACTTC | CASRAGGPHEQYF
- | TRBJ2-7 | - | TRBV2 | TGTGCCAGCAGTGAAGGGCTCGGGGGTGCATCCCCCGAGCAGTACTTC | CASSEGLGGASPEQYF
- | TRBJ1-1 | - | TRBV9 | TGTGCCAGCGCTAGGCCCATGAACACTGAAGCTTTCTTT | CASARPMNTEAFF
- | TRBJ1-4 | - | TRBV3-1/TRBV3-2 | TGTGCCAGCAGCCGCCTAGATGGGGGAGGGTCCGGTGAAAAACTGTTTTTT | CASSRLDGGGSGEKLFF
- | TRBJ2-7 | - | TRBV7-2 | TGTGCCAGCAGCTTAGTGAGGGTTTCCGAGCAGTACTTC | CASSLVRVSEQYF
TRBD2 | TRBJ2-5 | - | TRBV3-1/TRBV3-2 | TGTGCCAGCAGCATTACGGGGAGGGCGCGTCAGGAGACCCAGTACTTC | CASSITGRARQETQYF
TRBD1 | TRBJ1-3 | - | TRBV4-1 | TGCGCCAGCAGCGAGGGGGCCCGCTCTGGAAACACCATATATTTT | CASSEGARSGNTIYF
- | TRBJ1-6 | - | TRBV27 | TGTGCCAGCAGTTTATCCCCAGAATACTCACCCCTCCACTTT | CASSLSPEYSPLHF
- | TRBJ1-4 | once | TRBV5-1 | TGCGCCAGCAGCTTGGCCTTGGGGGCAGGCCGCGAAAAACTGTTTTTT | CASSLALGAGREKLFF
TRBD2 | TRBJ2-1 | many | TRBV18 | TGTGCCAGCTCAGATGGGGCTAGCGGGGACAATGAGCAGTTCTTC | CASSDGASGDNEQFF
- | TRBJ1-2 | - | TRBV7-9 | TGTGCCAGCAGCTTTGGAGGGACCTTCGGCTACACCTTC | CASSFGGTFGYTF
- | TRBJ1-1 | - | TRBV4-1 | TGCGCCAGCAGCCAACGGGGGGCGGTGGAAGCTTTCTTT | CASSQRGAVEAFF
- | TRBJ2-3 | - | TRBV2 | TGTGCCAGCAGTGACTACACAGATACGCAGTATTTT | CASSDYTDTQYF
- | TRBJ1-2 | - | TRBV12-3/TRBV12-4 | TGTGCCAGCAGTTTGGGAAAGACAGGAGGCTACACCTTC | CASSLGKTGGYTF
- | TRBJ2-4 | - | TRBV20-1 | TGCAGCCTCCCCGGGTCAGACATTCAGTACTTC | CSLPGSDIQYF
- | TRBJ1-1 | once | TRBV10-3 | TGTGCCATCAGGGGAGGGGCTAAAATGAACACTGAAGCTTTCTTT | CAIRGGAKMNTEAFF
TRBD1 | TRBJ1-2 | - | TRBV29-1 | TGCAGCGTTGGACAGGGCTATGGCTACACCTTC | CSVGQGYGYTF
- | TRBJ1-2 | once | TRBV3-1/TRBV3-2 | TGTGCCAGCAGCCAAGAGGGCAGGGGCGGCTACACCTTC | CASSQEGRGGYTF
TRBD1 | TRBJ1-1 | - | TRBV19 | TGTGCCAGTAGTATAGAAAGGGACAGGGGTGAAGCTTTCTTT | CASSIERDRGEAFF
TRBD2 | TRBJ2-7 | - | TRBV4-2 | TGTGCCAGCAGCCACGTACCACGGTCTAGCGGGTTTTACGAGCAGTACTTC | CASSHVPRSSGFYEQYF
- | TRBJ1-2 | - | TRBV29-1 | TGCAGCGTTGGCCAGGCGTCGCGCTATGGCTACACCTTC | CSVGQASRYGYTF
- | TRBJ2-5 | - | TRBV4-1 | TGCGCCAGCAGCCAAGAGAGGCGGGATTTAGAGACCCAGTACTTC | CASSQERRDLETQYF
- | TRBJ1-6 | many | TRBV5-1 | TGCGCCAGCAGCTTGAGTCAGTATAATTCACCCCTCCACTTT | CASSLSQYNSPLHF
- | TRBJ1-3 | few | TRBV19 | TGTGCCAGTAGTCTTGACATGAGACGGATCTCTGGAAACACCATATATTTT | CASSLDMRRISGNTIYF
- | TRBJ1-6 | few | TRBV6-5 | TGTGCCAGCAGTACAGGGTCCCTGGCCCTCCACTTT | CASSTGSLALHF
- | TRBJ1-1 | - | TRBV6-5 | TGTGCCAGCACGGGCAGGGGATGGGGGAACACTGAAGCTTTCTTT | CASTGRGWGNTEAFF
- | TRBJ1-1 | - | TRBV19 | TGTGCCAGTAGTATCCAGGGGAATCTGAACACTGAAGCTTTCTTT | CASSIQGNLNTEAFF
- | TRBJ1-2 | - | TRBV9 | TGTGCCAGCAGCGTAGCGGAGAGAAACTATGGCTACACCTTC | CASSVAERNYGYTF
TRBD2 | TRBJ2-2 | - | TRBV2 | TGTGCCAGCAGTGAATCAGGCCTAGCGGGGCGTACCGGGGAGCTGTTTTTT | CASSESGLAGRTGELFF
- | TRBJ2-7 | - | TRBV5-1 | TGCGCCAGCAGCCCTGACAGGAGTAGGTCCTACGAGCAGTACTTC | CASSPDRSRSYEQYF
TRBD1 | TRBJ2-2 | - | TRBV19 | TGTGCCAGTAGTAAGGGACAGGGCGTCGCCGGGGAGCTGTTTTTT | CASSKGQGVAGELFF
TRBD1 | TRBJ1-2 | - | TRBV2 | TGTGCCAGCAGGGGGGACAGCCTCAACTATGGCTACACCTTC | CASRGDSLNYGYTF
TRBD1 | TRBJ1-6 | - | TRBV18 | TGTGCCAGCTCACCACCCGGGACAGGAGAATATAATTCACCCCTCCACTTT | CASSPPGTGEYNSPLHF
- | TRBJ1-3 | - | TRBV7-8 | TGTGCCAGCAGCGCCAATCTGGAGTCTGGAAACACCATATATTTT | CASSANLESGNTIYF
TRBD1 | TRBJ1-1 | - | TRBV7-9 | TGTGCCAGCAGCATAACGACAGGGGACACTGAAGCTTTCTTT | CASSITTGDTEAFF
- | TRBJ1-3 | - | TRBV28 | TGTGCCAGCAGTCCGGGTGAGCACACCATATATTTT | CASSPGEHTIYF
TRBD2 | TRBJ2-2 | - | TRBV6-5 | TGTGCCAGCAAGGGAGGGGTAGTCACCGGGGAGCTGTTTTTT | CASKGGVVTGELFF
- | TRBJ1-2 | few | TRBV27 | TGTGCCAGCAGTTTATCAGCAGGGCGAGGCTACACCTTC | CASSLSAGRGYTF
TRBD1 | TRBJ1-2 | - | TRBV4-1 | TGCGCCAGCAGCCGAACCGGGACAGGGGGCTTCTATGGCTACACCTTC | CASSRTGTGGFYGYTF
TRBD1 | TRBJ1-2 | - | TRBV7-2 | TGTGCCAGCAGCTCGGGACAGGGAATCTTCTATGGCTACACCTTC | CASSSGQGIFYGYTF
- | TRBJ1-2 | - | TRBV7-9 | TGTGCCAGCACCGAACAGGGAGGGGTTGGCTACACCTTC | CASTEQGGVGYTF
TRBD1 | TRBJ2-1 | - | TRBV11-2 | TGTGCCAGCAGCTTAGTAGGGACAGATCCTTACAATGAGCAGTTCTTC | CASSLVGTDPYNEQFF
- | TRBJ1-3 | - | TRBV9 | TGTGCCAGCAGCCCTCGCTCTGGAAACACCATATATTTT | CASSPRSGNTIYF
- | TRBJ1-1 | - | TRBV14 | TGTGCCAGCAGCCAGGGACAGAACACTGAAGCTTTCTTT | CASSQGQNTEAFF
- | TRBJ1-2 | once | TRBV15 | TGTGCCACCACTCCCCTCCAGGTTAACTATGGCTACACCTTC | CATTPLQVNYGYTF
- | TRBJ1-2 | - | TRBV19 | TGTGCCAGTAGCCTAATGGGGGGAATAGACTATGGCTACACCTTC | CASSLMGGIDYGYTF
TRBD2 | TRBJ2-2 | - | TRBV24-1 | TGTGCCACCAGTAAGGACCTCGAGGGACTACGCTACACCGGGGAGCTGTTTTTT | CATSKDLEGLRYTGELFF
- | TRBJ1-2 | once | TRBV10-2 | TGCGCCAGCAGTTCGGACAATGCCTATGGTAGCTACACCTTC | CASSSDNAYGSYTF
TRBD2 | TRBJ2-5 | - | TRBV5-1 | TGCGCCAGCAGCATCCCCGGGACTAGCGGGGGTCAAGAGACCCAGTACTTC | CASSIPGTSGGQETQYF
- | TRBJ1-1 | - | TRBV11-2 | TGTGCCAGCAGCTTCCCCTCGGTGAACACTGAAGCTTTCTTT | CASSFPSVNTEAFF
- | TRBJ1-2 | - | TRBV5-1 | TGCGCCAGCAGCCCTAGGACAGAAAACTATGGCTACACCTTC | CASSPRTENYGYTF
- | TRBJ1-5 | - | TRBV2 | TGTGCCAGCAAGGGAGACCAGCCCCAGCATTTT | CASKGDQPQHF
TRBD1 | TRBJ1-6 | - | TRBV23-1 | TGCGCCAGCAGTCAGACAAAGGGACAGGGGGATTCACCCCTCCACTTT | CASSQTKGQGDSPLHF
- | TRBJ1-1 | - | TRBV10-3 | TGTGCCATCAGTGAGCCCGTGCGGAACACTGAAGCTTTCTTT | CAISEPVRNTEAFF